These 31 T cell receptor beta chains originate from one sample sequenced in a study of cytomegalovirus exposure and HLA in healthy donors. Amplification used 60 Vbeta primers and 13 Jbeta primers. Profiling relied on immunoSEQ multiplex PCR, and the TCRdb table lists in-frame clones only, not all of them. The data contain about 130,000 clones, approximately 86% of them singletons. Sequenced: PBMCs. The receptors shown here come from a boy younger than 18 in good health and CMV-seronegative.

The chain links TRBV4-1 to TRBJ1-6; 11 bases match TRBD1. J was trimmed by 9 bases and V by 4 bases; bases with no gene match: 5. The germline CDR1 and CDR2 sequences are MGHRA and YSYEKL. The CDR3 extends over 15 amino acids. The DNA of the CDR3 is TGCGCCAGCAGCCTTCCCGGACAGGGGGCTTCACCCCTCCACTTT. Translating gives CASSLPGQGASPLHF.

This chain joins TRBV4-1 and TRBJ2-6; 9 bases align to TRBD1. This CDR3 has 21 residues. J was trimmed by 1 base and V by 4 bases; bases with no gene match: 17. CDR1 and CDR2 from the germline V gene are MGHRA and YSYEKL. The CDR3 here is CASSPGLAPGQGWSGANVLTF. CDR3 coding DNA: TGCGCCAGCAGCCCGGGACTTGCACCGGGACAGGGTTGGTCTGGGGCCAACGTCCTGACTTTC.

This clone turned up a few times. The V call is TRBV5-6, the J call TRBJ2-2; maybe TRBD2 (5 bases). The V end lost 1 base, the J end lost 1 base, and 5 bases lay between the germline ends. Per the germline V gene, CDR1 is SGHDT and CDR2 is YYEEEE. The CDR3 runs to 14 residues. The CDR3 DNA sequence: TGTGCCAGCAGCTTGAGCGGGAACACCGGGGAGCTGTTTTTT. It encodes CASSLSGNTGELFF.

This clone showed up just once. The rearrangement links TRBV13 to TRBJ1-2; 8 nucleotides line up with TRBD1. This CDR3 is 14 amino acids long. Germline values: CDR1 PRHDT, CDR2 FYEKMQ (reference sequence). With V trimmed by 3 bases and J by 5 bases, 5 bases remained unmatched. For the CDR3, the DNA is TGTGCCAGCAGCTTCTCCAGGGGGCTTTATGGCTACACCTTC. Its protein is CASSFSRGLYGYTF.

The J gene is TRBJ2-7, the V gene TRBV6-1; 10 nucleotides match TRBD1. The germline CDR1 and CDR2 sequences are MNHNS and SASEGT. The trim removed 4 bases at V and 7 bases at J, leaving 10 bases unmatched. This CDR3 comprises 15 residues. CDR3 nucleotides: TGTGCCAGCAGTGTCCGGGACAGGGGTAGTGGGGAGCAGTACTTC. Its protein is CASSVRDRGSGEQYF.

This clone was seen a single time. V is TRBV25-1 and J is TRBJ2-5, with D perhaps TRBD2 (7 bases). Trimming took 1 base from V and 5 from J, leaving 11 bases between them. Per germline, CDR1 MGHDK and CDR2 SYGVNS. The CDR3 sequence is 14 residues long. The CDR3 sequence: CASSESGGRETQYF. The CDR3 DNA follows: TGTGCCAGCAGTGAATCCGGGGGGCGGGAGACCCAGTACTTC.

A few counts support this clone. The chain joins TRBV2 to TRBJ1-1, with D perhaps TRBD1 (5 bases). CDR3 length: 11 residues. Germline V gene lookup returns CDR1 SNHLY and CDR2 FYNNEI. V was trimmed by 7 bases and J by 4 bases, leaving 7 bases between them. CDR3 residues: CASIRGTEAFF. The CDR3 nucleotides read TGTGCCAGCATAAGGGGCACTGAAGCTTTCTTT.

The chain couples TRBV7-2 to TRBJ2-7; TRBD2 matches 7 bases. Trimming took 2 bases from V and 4 from J; bases not matched to a gene: 8. The germline CDR1 and CDR2 sequences are SGHTA and FQGNSA. The CDR3 loop spans 15 amino acids. The CDR3 loop is CASSLTGGTSYEQYF. The CDR3 nucleotides read TGTGCCAGCAGCTTAACGGGGGGTACTAGTTACGAGCAGTACTTC. The full variable domain, in which reference TRBV7-2 and TRBJ2-7 provide the parts outside the CDR3, is GAGVSQSPSNKVTEKGKDVELRCDPISGHTALYWYRQSLGQGLEFLIYFQGNSAPDKSGLPSDRFSAERTGGSVSTLTIQRTQQEDSAVYLCASSLTGGTSYEQYFGPGTRLTVT.

This clone was counted a few times. This chain connects TRBV5-4 to TRBJ1-2; D not certain. Germline V gives CDR1 SGHNT, CDR2 YYREEE (reference sequence). The germline V and J ends were trimmed by 3 bases and 8 bases, with 14 bases remaining between them. This CDR3 region has 13 residues. The CDR3 DNA sequence: TGTGCCAGCAGCTGGACGGGAAACGACGGCTACACCTTC. Translation gives CASSWTGNDGYTF.

The rearrangement joins TRBV4-2 to TRBJ2-7, with D hard to call. The CDR3 runs 13 residues. Germline CDR1 and CDR2: LGHNA and YNFKEQ. The ends were cut back, 1 base at V and 6 bases at J, with 10 bases in the middle. The CDR3 DNA reads TGTGCCAGCAGCCAAGGGCTTTTTGGCGAGCAGTACTTC. Residues: CASSQGLFGEQYF.

The rearrangement links TRBV11-2 to TRBJ2-7; 13 bases match TRBD2. Germline CDR1 SGHAT, CDR2 FQNNGV. CDR3 size: 16 residues. Unmatched junction bases numbered 7, after V lost 5 bases and J lost 3 bases. CDR3 region: CASSLRRTSGSYEQYF. The DNA of the CDR3 is TGTGCCAGCAGCCTTAGGAGGACTAGCGGGAGCTACGAGCAGTACTTC.

V gene TRBV9 combines with J gene TRBJ2-1; D might be TRBD1 (7 bases). This CDR3 spans 14 amino acids. Looked up from germline, CDR1 is SGDLS and CDR2 is YYNGEE. V was cut by 3 bases and J by 9 bases, with 16 bases left in between. CDR3 nucleotide sequence: TGTGCCAGCAGCGCGCGAGGAGGGGGCAGTGAGCAGTTCTTC. Its translation: CASSARGGGSEQFF. Full variable domain (remainder filled in from reference TRBV9 and TRBJ2-1): DSGVTQTPKHLITATGQRVTLRCSPRSGDLSVYWYQQSLDQGLQFLIQYYNGEERAKGNILERFSAQQFPDLHSELNLSSLELGDSALYFCASSARGGGSEQFFGPGTRLTVL.

V is TRBV10-3 and J is TRBJ1-3, with D maybe TRBD1 (6 bases). Trimming cost V 7 bases and J 0 bases, with 10 bases left between them. Germline assignment: CDR1 ENHRY and CDR2 SYGVKD. CDR3 length: 14 residues. The CDR3 protein is CAIMSDSSGNTIYF. CDR3 DNA sequence: TGTGCCATCATGTCGGACAGCTCTGGAAACACCATATATTTT.

A word on this clone: One junction end disagrees with the germline gene, perhaps due to a read error. The chain links TRBV9 to TRBJ2-2; 7 bases align to TRBD2. Germline V lookup: CDR1 SGDLS, CDR2 YYNGEE. The CDR3 length is 15 residues. This CDR3 is CASRVEWEGTGELFF. The CDR3 DNA sequence: TGTGCCAGCAGGGTAGAGTGGGAGGGAACCGGGGAGCTGTTTTTT.

The rearrangement joins TRBV7-3 to TRBJ2-1; 12 bases line up with TRBD1. V gave up 4 bases and J gave up 8 bases; unmatched junction bases: 3. From germline, CDR1 is SGHTA and CDR2 FQGTGA. The CDR3 spans 14 residues. In nucleotides, the CDR3 is TGTGCCAGCAGCTCGGGACAGGGGGCGGATGAGCAGTTCTTC. Its translation: CASSSGQGADEQFF.

The chain joins TRBV15 to TRBJ2-7; 11 bases agree with TRBD2. Germline lookup yields CDR1 LNHNV and CDR2 YYDKDF (reference sequence). The CDR3 runs 15 residues. The trim removed 5 bases at V and 2 bases at J, leaving 5 bases unmatched. This CDR3 is CATSELAGATYEQYF. DNA of the CDR3: TGTGCCACCAGCGAACTAGCGGGGGCTACCTACGAGCAGTACTTC.

The chain is built from TRBV7-2 and TRBJ2-5; 8 nucleotides align to TRBD1. The CDR3 totals 16 residues. CDR1 SGHTA and CDR2 FQGNSA come from the germline V gene. J lost 2 bases, V lost 0 bases, and 5 bases had no gene match. This chain's CDR3 is CASSLAGTGGQETQYF. CDR3 in DNA: TGTGCCAGCAGCTTAGCCGGGACAGGCGGTCAAGAGACCCAGTACTTC.

Here the CDR3 DNA reads TGTGCCAGCAGCTTGGGGGGACAGAAAAACAATGAGCAGTTCTTC. As protein: CASSLGGQKNNEQFF. The V gene is TRBV5-4, the J gene TRBJ2-1; TRBD1 matches 7 bases. Germline V gene lookup returns CDR1 SGHNT and CDR2 YYREEE (reference sequence). Losses at the gene ends were 0 bases for V and 5 bases for J; bases not matched to a gene: 5. CDR3 size: 15 residues.

The chain links TRBV19 to TRBJ2-7, with TRBD2 matching 9 bases. V was pared by 4 bases and J by 4 bases, with 11 bases of the junction left unmatched. The germline gives CDR1 LNHDA, CDR2 SQIVND (reference sequence). The CDR3 has 16 residues. CDR3 residues: CASSNSRGGRGYEQYF. The CDR3 bases are TGTGCCAGTAGTAACTCGCGGGGGGGGCGGGGGTACGAGCAGTACTTC.

This chain links TRBV10-3 with TRBJ2-2, with TRBD2 matching over 7 bases. This CDR3 has 15 amino acids. Germline V gives CDR1 ENHRY, CDR2 SYGVKD. V lost 2 bases to trimming and J lost 0 bases; unmatched junction nucleotides: 0. CDR3 protein: CAISEGLANTGELFF. The CDR3 DNA reads as TGTGCCATCAGTGAGGGACTAGCGAACACCGGGGAGCTGTTTTTT.

The gene calls are TRBV18 and TRBJ1-5; 9 bases agree with TRBD1. The V segment lost 6 bases and the J segment 6 bases; nucleotides outside the gene matches: 12. This CDR3 comprises 16 residues. Germline loops: CDR1 KGHSH, CDR2 LQKENI. The DNA for the CDR3 is TGTGCCAGCTCCCCCCGTGAGGGACAGGGCGGTCAGCCCCAGCATTTT. This codes for CASSPREGQGGQPQHF.

There are a few counts of this clone. This chain joins TRBV15 and TRBJ1-2; D not resolved. The CDR3 runs to 14 residues. Germline V CDR1 and CDR2: LNHNV, YYDKDF (reference sequence). V dropped 0 bases and J dropped 6 bases, with 11 bases sitting between them. CDR3 in amino acids: CATSRDLVADGYTF. The CDR3 DNA follows: TGTGCCACCAGCAGAGATCTAGTGGCTGATGGCTACACCTTC.

The rearrangement links TRBV18 to TRBJ1-1; D is possibly TRBD1 (6 bases). This CDR3 spans 14 amino acids. Per germline, CDR1 KGHSH and CDR2 LQKENI. Trimming left V 3 bases short and J 7 bases short, with 15 bases between. The CDR3, as DNA: TGTGCCAGCTCACCCCCAACAGGGTATGGTGAAGCTTTCTTT. Its protein product is CASSPPTGYGEAFF. Drawing the rest from reference TRBV18 and TRBJ1-1, the complete variable domain is NAGVMQNPRHLVRRRGQEARLRCSPMKGHSHVYWYRQLPEEGLKFMVYLQKENIIDESGMPKERFSAEFPKEGPSILRIQQVVRGDSAAYFCASSPPTGYGEAFFGQGTRLTVV.

Points on this clone: An end of the junction differs from the germline gene, which may be a read error. The chain has TRBV4-1 and TRBJ1-2; D unresolved. This CDR3 is built from 17 residues. Per the germline V gene, CDR1 is MGHRA and CDR2 is YSYEKL. The CDR3 here is CASRYAQGGESNYGYPF. The CDR3 DNA sequence: TGCGCCAGCAGATACGCTCAAGGCGGGGAATCTAACTATGGCTACCCCTTC.

This clone has just one count. The chain uses TRBV7-3 and TRBJ1-3; no firm D call. This CDR3 has 15 amino acids. Per the germline V gene, CDR1 is SGHTA and CDR2 is FQGTGA. V was trimmed by 5 bases and J by 4 bases, leaving 15 bases between them. The CDR3 loop is CASSPSPRAGNTIYF. The CDR3, as DNA: TGTGCCAGCAGCCCCTCCCCGCGAGCGGGAAACACCATATATTTT.

The genes are TRBV14 and TRBJ2-3; possible D gene TRBD2, 6 bases. Trimming shortened V by 3 bases and J by 4 bases, and 11 bases separated the two germline ends. CDR1 is SGHDN, CDR2 FVKESK, per germline. CDR3 length: 14 residues. CDR3 in DNA: TGTGCCAGCAGCCATGGAGGGGCGGCAGATACGCAGTATTTT. This sequence encodes CASSHGGAADTQYF.

This chain uses TRBV7-9 with TRBJ1-2; D gene ambiguous. From germline, CDR1 is SEHNR and CDR2 FQNEAQ (reference sequence). With 4 bases removed from V and 3 bases from J, the gap between germline ends came to 15 bases. The CDR3 is made up of 15 amino acids. As DNA, the CDR3 is TGTGCCAGCAGCTCAAACAAGGAGTCCGACTATGGCTACACCTTC. It yields the protein CASSSNKESDYGYTF. The full variable domain, its missing parts supplied by reference TRBV7-9 and TRBJ1-2, is DTGVSQNPRHKITKRGQNVTFRCDPISEHNRLYWYRQTLGQGPEFLTYFQNEAQLEKSRLLSDRFSAERPKGSFSTLEIQRTEQGDSAMYLCASSSNKESDYGYTFGSGTRLTVV.

CDR3 bases: TGTGCCAGCAGCTTTTCACAGGGCACAGATACGCAGTATTTT. Translated, it gives CASSFSQGTDTQYF. The chain has TRBV5-8 and TRBJ2-3; D is possibly TRBD1 (5 bases). The CDR3 is 14 amino acids. The V gene lost 2 bases and the J gene lost 1 base, with 8 bases spanning the gap. Per germline, CDR1 SGHTS and CDR2 YDEGEE.

This clone was seen only a few times. The chain has TRBV6-5 and TRBJ1-1; D is unclear. The CDR3 spans 13 residues. Germline V gene data show CDR1 as MNHEY and CDR2 as SVGAGI. V lost 7 bases and J 1 base, leaving 10 bases between the germline ends. The CDR3 region has the DNA TGTGCCAGCAATTTTGGAGCGAACACTGAAGCTTTCTTT. It translates to CASNFGANTEAFF.

The rearrangement uses TRBV5-1 and TRBJ2-5, with D maybe TRBD2 (5 bases). This CDR3 spans 13 amino acids. Germline values: CDR1 SGHRS, CDR2 YFSETQ. V lost 4 bases to trimming and J lost 4 bases, with 11 bases between them. Here the CDR3 DNA reads TGCGCCAGCAGCCTAGGACGGGGAGAGACCCAGTACTTC. Protein product: CASSLGRGETQYF.

This sequence joins TRBV4-2 and TRBJ2-7, with TRBD1 matching over 7 bases. V trimming: 2 bases; J trimming: 3 bases; junction bases outside the gene matches: 10. Germline loops: CDR1 LGHNA, CDR2 YNFKEQ. The CDR3 spans 16 residues. The CDR3 spells CASSQYSGTDFYEQYF. CDR3 nucleotide sequence: TGTGCCAGCAGCCAATATTCCGGGACAGACTTCTACGAGCAGTACTTC.